This T cell receptor (beta chain) appears in the sequencing data of a study of early T cells in non-severe SARS-CoV-2 infection. Each CDR3 protein gets one entry after TCRdb re-called the 5' RACE reads with MiXCR. Among 45,000 to 55,000 distinct CDR3 sequences listed, 11% were seen once. This clonotype occurred many times. This CDR3 comprises 16 residues. V was pared by 0 bases and J by 0 bases, with 12 bases between. CDR1 is DFQATT and CDR2 is SNEGSKA in the germline V gene (reference sequence). The source material was whole blood. This clonotype originated in an adult who was a healthcare worker with PCR-confirmed SARS-CoV-2 infection or an uninfected control (not recorded which). The V call is TRBV20-1, the J call TRBJ1-3; D not certain. CDR3 nucleotide sequence: TGCAGTGCTAGAGATCGCGGCAGATCCTCTGGAAACACCATATATTTT. It encodes CSARDRGRSSGNTIYF.